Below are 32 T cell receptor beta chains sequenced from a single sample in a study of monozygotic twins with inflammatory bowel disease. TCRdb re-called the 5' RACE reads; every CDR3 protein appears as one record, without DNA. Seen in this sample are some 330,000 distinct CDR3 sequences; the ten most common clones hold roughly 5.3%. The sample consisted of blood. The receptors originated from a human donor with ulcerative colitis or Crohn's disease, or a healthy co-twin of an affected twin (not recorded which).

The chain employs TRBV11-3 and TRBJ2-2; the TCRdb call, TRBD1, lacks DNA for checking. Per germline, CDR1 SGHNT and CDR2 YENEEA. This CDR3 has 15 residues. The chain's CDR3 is CASSSKGQNTGELFF.

CDR3 loop: CASSQDFGGRWYEQYF. The V and J genes are TRBV4-3 and TRBJ2-7; TCRdb outputs TRBD2, but without DNA this stays unchecked. The germline V gene has CDR1 LGHNA and CDR2 YSLEER. The CDR3 sequence is 16 residues long.

CDR3 residues: CASSPNREGGYTF. V is TRBV18 and J is TRBJ1-2; with no DNA, the TCRdb D assignment of TRBD1 cannot be verified. The CDR3 loop spans 13 amino acids. Germline V CDR1 and CDR2: KGHSH, LQKENI.

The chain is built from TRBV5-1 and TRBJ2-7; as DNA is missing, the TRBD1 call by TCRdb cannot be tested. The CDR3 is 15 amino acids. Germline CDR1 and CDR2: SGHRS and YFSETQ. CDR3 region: CASSLLGGEEYEQYF.

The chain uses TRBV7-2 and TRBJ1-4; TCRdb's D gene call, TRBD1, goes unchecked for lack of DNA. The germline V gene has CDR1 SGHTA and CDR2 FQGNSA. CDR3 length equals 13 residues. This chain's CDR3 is CASSYRGDEKLFF.

CDR3 sequence reads: CASSPLERGEQYF. This chain connects TRBV16 to TRBJ2-7. In germline, CDR1 is KGHSY, CDR2 FQNENV. The CDR3 length is 13 residues.

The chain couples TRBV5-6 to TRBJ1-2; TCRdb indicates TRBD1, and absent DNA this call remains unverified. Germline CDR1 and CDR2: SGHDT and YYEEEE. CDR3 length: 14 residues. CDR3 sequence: CASSLDRAGYGYTF.

The CDR3 reads CASSERLAETYEQYF. The chain has TRBV2 and TRBJ2-7; TCRdb reports TRBD2, a call that lacks DNA to check it against. This CDR3 has 15 residues. Germline CDR1 SNHLY, CDR2 FYNNEI.

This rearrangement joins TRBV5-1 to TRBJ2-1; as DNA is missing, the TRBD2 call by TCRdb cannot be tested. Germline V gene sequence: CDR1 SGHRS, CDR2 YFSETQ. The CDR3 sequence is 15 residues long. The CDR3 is CASSSVPGLYNEQFF. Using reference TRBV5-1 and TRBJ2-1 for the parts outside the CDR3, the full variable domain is KAGVTQTPRYLIKTRGQQVTLSCSPISGHRSVSWYQQTPGQGLQFLFEYFSETQRNKGNFPGRFSGRQFSNSRSEMNVSTLELGDSALYLCASSSVPGLYNEQFFGPGTRLTVL.

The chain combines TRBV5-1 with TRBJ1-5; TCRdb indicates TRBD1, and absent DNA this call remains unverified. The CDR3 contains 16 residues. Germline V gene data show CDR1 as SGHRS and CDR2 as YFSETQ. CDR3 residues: CASRENPGTGNQPQHF.

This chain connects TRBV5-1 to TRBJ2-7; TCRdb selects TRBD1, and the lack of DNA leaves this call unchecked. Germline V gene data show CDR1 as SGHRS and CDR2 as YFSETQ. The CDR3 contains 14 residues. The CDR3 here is CASSLGQGMDEQYF.

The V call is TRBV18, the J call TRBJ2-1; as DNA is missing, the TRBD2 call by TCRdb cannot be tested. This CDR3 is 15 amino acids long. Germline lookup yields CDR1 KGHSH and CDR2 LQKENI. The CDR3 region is CASSRIRTSTNEQFF.

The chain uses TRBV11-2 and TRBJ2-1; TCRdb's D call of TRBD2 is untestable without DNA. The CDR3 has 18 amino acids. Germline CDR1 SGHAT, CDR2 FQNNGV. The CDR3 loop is CASSPTGLAASSYNEQFF.

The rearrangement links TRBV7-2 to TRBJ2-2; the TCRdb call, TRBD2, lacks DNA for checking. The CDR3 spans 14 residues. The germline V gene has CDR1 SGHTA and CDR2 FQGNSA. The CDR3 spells CATSRRVGTGELFF.

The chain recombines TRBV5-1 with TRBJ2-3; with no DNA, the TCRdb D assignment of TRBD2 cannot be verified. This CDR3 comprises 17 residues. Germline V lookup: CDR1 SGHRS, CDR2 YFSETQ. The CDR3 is CASSTSVWRDSTDTQYF.

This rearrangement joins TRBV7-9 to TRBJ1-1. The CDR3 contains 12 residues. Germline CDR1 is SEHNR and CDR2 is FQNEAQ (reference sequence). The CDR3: CASSLSLSEAFF.

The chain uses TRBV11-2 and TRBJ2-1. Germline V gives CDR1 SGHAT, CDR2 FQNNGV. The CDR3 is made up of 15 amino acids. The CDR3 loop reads CASSRSDLLGLEQFF.

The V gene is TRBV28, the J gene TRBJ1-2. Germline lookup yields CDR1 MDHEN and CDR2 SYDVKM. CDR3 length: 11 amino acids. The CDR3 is CASRDTLRYTF.

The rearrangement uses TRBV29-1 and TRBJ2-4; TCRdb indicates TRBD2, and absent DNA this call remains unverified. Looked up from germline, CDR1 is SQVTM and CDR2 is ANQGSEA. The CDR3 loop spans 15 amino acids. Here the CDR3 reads CSVEPSTSGGGIQYF.

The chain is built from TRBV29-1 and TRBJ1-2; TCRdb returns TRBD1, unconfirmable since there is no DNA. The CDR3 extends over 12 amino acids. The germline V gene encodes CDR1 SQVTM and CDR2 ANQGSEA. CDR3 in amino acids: CSGTGTGYGYTF.

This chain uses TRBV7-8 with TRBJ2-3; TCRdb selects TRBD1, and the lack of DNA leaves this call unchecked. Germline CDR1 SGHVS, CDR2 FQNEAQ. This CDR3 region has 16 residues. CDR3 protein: CASSARGRGAADTQYF.

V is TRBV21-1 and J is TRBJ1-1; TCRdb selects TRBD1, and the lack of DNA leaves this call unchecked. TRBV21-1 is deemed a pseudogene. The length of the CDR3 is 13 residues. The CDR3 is CASSRDRDTEAFF.

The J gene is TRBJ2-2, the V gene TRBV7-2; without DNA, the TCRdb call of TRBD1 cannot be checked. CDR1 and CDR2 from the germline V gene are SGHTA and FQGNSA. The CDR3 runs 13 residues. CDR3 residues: CASSYQGTGELFF.

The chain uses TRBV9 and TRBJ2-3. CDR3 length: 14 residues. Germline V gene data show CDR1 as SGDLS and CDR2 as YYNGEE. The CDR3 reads CASSVAASTDTQYF.

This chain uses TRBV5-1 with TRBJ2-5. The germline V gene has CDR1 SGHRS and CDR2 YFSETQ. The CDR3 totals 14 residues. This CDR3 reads CASSLEAGLETQYF.

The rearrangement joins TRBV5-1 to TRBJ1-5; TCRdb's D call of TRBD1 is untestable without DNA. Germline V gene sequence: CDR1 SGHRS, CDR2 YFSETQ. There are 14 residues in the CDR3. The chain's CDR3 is CASSPDRGAQPQHF.

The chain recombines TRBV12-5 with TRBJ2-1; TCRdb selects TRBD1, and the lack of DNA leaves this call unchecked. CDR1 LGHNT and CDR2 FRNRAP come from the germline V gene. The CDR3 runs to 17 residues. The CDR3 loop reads CASGLVLGTRGYNEQFF.

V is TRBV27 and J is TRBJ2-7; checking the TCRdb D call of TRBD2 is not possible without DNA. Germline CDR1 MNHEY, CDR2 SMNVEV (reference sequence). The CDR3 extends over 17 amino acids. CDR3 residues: CASSLSGGLAASYEQYF.

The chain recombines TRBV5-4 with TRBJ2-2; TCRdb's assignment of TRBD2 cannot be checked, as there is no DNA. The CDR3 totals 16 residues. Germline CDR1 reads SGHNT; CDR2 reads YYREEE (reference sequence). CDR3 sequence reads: CASSKGSGGAVGELFF.

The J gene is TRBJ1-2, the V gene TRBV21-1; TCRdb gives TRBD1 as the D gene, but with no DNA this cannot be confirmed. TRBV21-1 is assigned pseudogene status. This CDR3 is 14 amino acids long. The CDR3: CANRSGATNYGYTF.

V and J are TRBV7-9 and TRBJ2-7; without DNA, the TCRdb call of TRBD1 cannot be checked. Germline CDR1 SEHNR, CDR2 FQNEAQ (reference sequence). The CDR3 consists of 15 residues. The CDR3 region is CASSFDTTGGSQQYF.

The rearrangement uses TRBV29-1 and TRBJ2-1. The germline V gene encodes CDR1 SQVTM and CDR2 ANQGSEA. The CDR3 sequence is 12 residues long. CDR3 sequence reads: CSITQGRKEQFF.